These 6 T cell receptor beta chains were all obtained from the same sample, sequenced in a study of control samples from healthy donors and cancer patients. Only in-frame clones appear in the TCRdb table, and some are missing; sequencing was by immunoSEQ multiplex PCR. The repertoire has about 49,000 clones, 80% to 90% of them found once; the top ten carry approximately 2.8%. Sequencing was carried out using PBMCs. The source is a woman in her fifties or sixties with lung cancer.

CDR3 DNA sequence: TGTGCCAGTAGTATAGATGGGCCGAGTAATCAGCCCCAGCATTTT. As protein: CASSIDGPSNQPQHF. V and J are TRBV19 and TRBJ1-5; D not resolved. Trimming shortened V by 0 bases and J by 4 bases, and 10 bases separated the two germline ends. The germline V gene encodes CDR1 LNHDA and CDR2 SQIVND (reference sequence). The CDR3 spans 15 residues.

The rearrangement links TRBV28 to TRBJ1-2, with D perhaps matching TRBD1 (6 bases). Trimming left V 0 bases short and J 3 bases short, with 11 bases between. There are 15 residues in the CDR3. The germline gives CDR1 MDHEN, CDR2 SYDVKM. CDR3 amino acids: CASSLWLDSYYGYTF. Here the CDR3 DNA reads TGTGCCAGCAGTTTATGGCTGGACAGTTACTATGGCTACACCTTC.

The chain links TRBV11-2 to TRBJ1-1; TRBD1 is a possible D gene (5 bases). Looked up from germline, CDR1 is SGHAT and CDR2 is FQNNGV. V was shortened by 0 bases and J by 1 base, with 9 bases between the two germline ends. This CDR3 is 15 amino acids long. Here the CDR3 DNA reads TGTGCCAGCAGCTTAGATCTGGGGGAGAACACTGAAGCTTTCTTT. Amino acid sequence: CASSLDLGENTEAFF.

The rearrangement links TRBV7-3 to TRBJ2-7, with no clear D. This CDR3 contains 13 residues. The V gene's germline CDR1 is SGHTA and CDR2 FQGTGA. V gave up 5 bases and J gave up 3 bases, with 11 bases separating them. The CDR3 DNA follows: TGTGCCAGCAGCCTAAAGGACGGCTACGAGCAGTACTTC. Its protein is CASSLKDGYEQYF.

This clone has only one observation. The CDR3 region is CASSVDGTGGHENTGELFF. As DNA, the CDR3 is TGTGCCAGCAGCGTAGACGGGACAGGGGGCCACGAGAACACCGGGGAGCTGTTTTTT. The chain carries TRBV7-9 and TRBJ2-2; 12 nucleotides match TRBD1. Trimming took 5 bases from V and 1 from J; bases not matched to a gene: 11. Per the germline V gene, CDR1 is SEHNR and CDR2 is FQNEAQ (reference sequence). The length of the CDR3 is 19 residues.

This clone occurred a few times. The chain employs TRBV30 and TRBJ1-3; unclear D gene. The CDR3 totals 15 residues. The germline V gene has CDR1 GTSNPN and CDR2 SVGIG (reference sequence). V was cut by 0 bases and J by 4 bases, with 13 bases left in between. CDR3 sequence reads: CAWSVGGMTGNTIYF. The CDR3 nucleotides are TGTGCCTGGAGTGTGGGAGGTATGACCGGAAACACCATATATTTT.